This TCR beta chain was sequenced for a study of cytomegalovirus exposure and HLA in healthy donors. Study-level information: Early released data had tens of millions of unique TCRs, all coming from HLA-typed donors. The study's findings and limits: Some V segments, TRBV6-2 and TRBV6-3 among them, were indistinguishable and were therefore excluded.

This CDR3 contains 17 residues. V was cut by 0 bases and J by 3 bases, with 17 bases left in between. In germline, CDR1 is SGDLS, CDR2 YYNGEE. As for this clone: Its antigen remains unidentified.

With 60 Vbeta and 13 Jbeta primers, the PCR was carried out. Source study methods: An analysis performed later counted about 80 million unique TCR beta chains (approximately 11 million of them shared). Here immunoSEQ multiplex PCR was the method, and the copy in TCRdb shows in-frame clones only, minus some. V and J calls and clone size come straight from that table; D and trimming were deduced from the DNA. The sample comprises over 110,000 clones, about three quarters of which are singletons, and roughly 1.2% rests with the top ten. Sequenced material: PBMCs. The rearrangement links TRBV9 to TRBJ2-3; possible D gene TRBD2, 5 bases. The receptor's source is a male donor in good health and CMV-seropositive. CDR3 nucleotides: TGTGCCAGCAGCGTAGGGGGTCGGGGTACTGGGACAGATACGCAGTATTTT. Its translation: CASSVGGRGTGTDTQYF.